This T cell receptor (beta chain) was obtained from a study of blood T cell repertoires in COVID-19. Across the study: Samples representing acute and convalescent COVID-19 were sourced from the United States, Italy and Spain. The cDNA or gDNA used as material had been derived from T cells, B-cell-depleted T cells, or PBMCs.

Original analysis: Amplifying reference gene primers gave estimates of nucleated cell counts. Sequencing used immunoSEQ multiplex PCR; TCRdb keeps in-frame clones, though not all of them. From that table come the V and J calls and clone size; the DNA was used to work out D and trimming. The data contain fewer than 250,000 clones, around 83% of them singletons. Sequencing was performed on peripheral blood. The sequence derives from a woman between 50 and 59 years old with acute or convalescent COVID-19.

CDR3 bases: TGTGCCAGCAGTTACTCACAGGGGGGTGAAGCTTTCTTT. Protein sequence: CASSYSQGGEAFF. V and J are TRBV6-5 and TRBJ1-1; 8 bases line up with TRBD1. This CDR3 contains 13 residues. J gave up 7 bases and V 0 bases, and 1 base lay outside the gene matches. Per the germline V gene, CDR1 is MNHEY and CDR2 is SVGAGI.